This T cell receptor (beta chain) is from a study of shared clonotypes between healthy human individuals. Naive CD8 isolation took CD45RO-negative cells positively selected for CCR7 and excluded terminally differentiated effector memory CD45RA+ cells. Only in-frame clones appear in the TCRdb table, and some are missing; sequencing was by immunoSEQ multiplex PCR. The repertoire holds about 1,900,000 clones, with about 95% as singletons. Germline V gene data show CDR1 as SGDLS and CDR2 as YYNGEE. V lost 3 bases and J lost 5, with 8 bases in between. The CDR3 contains 12 residues. Material: naive CD8+ T cells sorted from blood. V usage is TRBV9 and J usage is TRBJ2-5; D is unresolved. This TCR was sampled from a man aged 18 to 30 in good health. CDR3 protein: CASSGSWETQYF. CDR3 in DNA: TGTGCCAGCAGCGGGTCGTGGGAGACCCAGTACTTC.